This TCR beta chain was documented in a study of tumor-infiltrating lymphocytes in primary liver carcinoma. Unsorted whole blood yielded blood RNA, and germline DNA was extracted as well. With respect to this clonotype: Its antigen is not known. The conserved final phenylalanine or tryptophan is absent from the CDR3, which likely points to a read error. The DNA is omitted, as the CDR3 cannot be located on it reliably, and the CDR3 follows TCRdb's listing.

Study-level findings and limits: CD8+ and CD4+ repertoires went uncompared, the samples being bulk unsorted.

Production of TCR beta cDNA used around 500 ng total RNA together with a constant-region primer. TCR beta libraries came from three nested multiplex PCR rounds using slightly modified ARM-PCR. TRBV1-TRBV30 forward primers paired with a C-beta reverse primer were used in the first two PCR rounds, which ran approximately 11 cycles each. TCRdb independently ran MiXCR on the multiplex PCR reads; one entry per CDR3 protein. The data show 200,000 or so distinct CDR3 sequences, 65% seen once. Germline loops: CDR1 SGHAT, CDR2 FQNNGV. The CDR3 length is 14 residues, termini included. V usage is TRBV11-2 and J usage is TRBJ1-5; the table names TRBD1, a call not compared with the DNA. This clonotype was sampled from a woman aged 55 to 70 with primary liver carcinoma and hepatitis B virus infection. The sequencing input was peripheral blood. CDR3 sequence reads: CASSASQGGQPRHI.